This T cell receptor beta chain was sequenced during a study of T cell repertoires in cytomegalovirus infection. About the study: Indications of both CMV infection and matching HLA type were provided by public TCR beta signatures. Whole-study results and caveats: Clonotypes of TCR beta that were HLA-C-restricted and CMV-specific dominated the ex vivo response. Summed frequency of shared TCR beta families picked out CMV carriers who also had the relevant HLA.

This clonotype occurred a few times. Its specificity is unknown. This CDR3 region has 14 residues. V was cut by 1 base and J by 2 bases, with 9 bases left in between. The V gene's germline CDR1 is SNHLY and CDR2 FYNNEI. TCRdb itself ran the reads through MiXCR, one entry per CDR3 protein. The sample lists 400,000 to 550,000 distinct CDR3 sequences, around 11% occurring once. The chain employs TRBV2 and TRBJ2-7; D gene ambiguous. Sequencing was done on a sample of PBMCs. This clonotype was sampled from a human donor in good health (CMV status not recorded). Some clones in this sample may be carry-over from other donors' samples. CDR3: CASSEGSLAYEQYF. The CDR3 coding sequence is TGTGCCAGCAGTGAAGGCAGCTTGGCCTACGAGCAGTACTTC.